What follows are 31 T cell receptor beta chains derived from one specimen sequenced in a study of beta chain features in type 1 diabetes. Study findings and constraints: Shortening that was moderate but significant affected the TCRB CDR3s of Type 1 diabetes patients in all four CD4+ subsets.

No antigen has been assigned to these receptors. The study reverse transcribed the entire isolated RNA, so it sequenced expressed TCRB transcripts. Sequenced by immunoSEQ multiplex PCR; TCRdb stores in-frame clones only, minus some. The sample consists of around 300,000 clones, around 16% of them appearing once. The sample was naive CD4+ T cells from blood. These receptors came from a man aged 18-30 years with type 1 diabetes.

V gene TRBV14 combines with J gene TRBJ1-2, with 7 bases that match TRBD1. The CDR3 has 15 amino acids. Germline V gene lookup returns CDR1 SGHDN and CDR2 FVKESK. Trimming at V came to 1 base and at J to 5 bases, leaving 7 bases not matched to a gene. This chain's CDR3 is CASSQGWGQSYGYTF. The CDR3 DNA reads as TGTGCCAGCAGCCAAGGTTGGGGACAGAGTTATGGCTACACCTTC.

V is TRBV6-5 and J is TRBJ2-3; no definite D call. Germline values: CDR1 MNHEY, CDR2 SVGAGI. This CDR3 has 13 amino acids. Trimming cost V 6 bases and J 9 bases, with 16 bases left between them. Written as DNA, the CDR3 is TGTGCCAGCAGGCAAATCCGCCCCCTAACGCAGTATTTT. Translating it yields CASRQIRPLTQYF.

This clone was seen a few times. The J gene is TRBJ2-3, the V gene TRBV7-2; D not resolved. V lost 5 bases and J lost 2, with 5 bases in between. This CDR3 has 12 amino acids. Germline V gene data show CDR1 as SGHTA and CDR2 as FQGNSA. The CDR3 is CASSPYTDTQYF. The CDR3 region has the DNA TGTGCCAGCAGCCCGTACACAGATACGCAGTATTTT.

This clone was picked up a small number of times. The chain recombines TRBV5-1 with TRBJ2-6, with TRBD1 identical over 8 bases. From germline, CDR1 is SGHRS and CDR2 YFSETQ. The CDR3 is 15 residues long. J was trimmed by 9 bases and V by 4 bases; bases with no gene match: 9. The CDR3 bases are TGCGCCAGCAGCGTATCCGGGACAGGTGTCAACGTCCTGACTTTC. This gives the protein CASSVSGTGVNVLTF.

This clone came up a few times. The chain carries TRBV30 and TRBJ2-3; 11 bases line up with TRBD2. In germline, CDR1 is GTSNPN, CDR2 SVGIG (reference sequence). V trimming: 4 bases; J trimming: 4 bases; junction bases outside the gene matches: 7. The CDR3 contains 15 residues. For the CDR3, the DNA is TGTGCCTGGACCAGAACTAGCGGGAGTTCAGATACGCAGTATTTT. This sequence encodes CAWTRTSGSSDTQYF.

This clone was counted a few times. The chain uses TRBV5-6 and TRBJ1-1, with 7 bases identical to TRBD1. Germline V gene data show CDR1 as SGHDT and CDR2 as YYEEEE. The CDR3 contains 12 residues. V dropped 2 bases and J dropped 8; count of bases not matched to a gene: 3. The CDR3 sequence: CASSFQQGEAFF. The CDR3 region has the DNA TGTGCCAGCAGCTTCCAACAGGGGGAAGCTTTCTTT. Combining the CDR3 with reference TRBV5-6 and TRBJ1-1 gives the whole variable domain DAGVTQSPTHLIKTRGQQVTLRCSPKSGHDTVSWYQQALGQGPQFIFQYYEEEERQRGNFPDRFSGHQFPNYSSELNVNALLLGDSALYLCASSFQQGEAFFGQGTRLTVV.

This clone was detected a few times. The chain combines TRBV11-2 with TRBJ2-1; no clear D. CDR1 and CDR2 from the germline V gene are SGHAT and FQNNGV. The CDR3 runs to 11 residues. The germline V and J ends were trimmed by 8 bases and 4 bases, with 6 bases remaining between them. The CDR3 DNA sequence: TGTGCCAGCCTCCAGTACAATGAGCAGTTCTTC. This translates into CASLQYNEQFF.

The chain couples TRBV4-3 to TRBJ2-2; possibly TRBD2 for D (6 bases). Trimming pared 0 bases from V and 4 bases from J, leaving 12 bases between. The CDR3 totals 16 residues. Germline loops: CDR1 LGHNA, CDR2 YSLEER. CDR3 DNA: TGCGCCAGCAGCCAAGAGGAGGGGTCGGGCACCGGGGAGCTGTTTTTT. Amino acid sequence: CASSQEEGSGTGELFF.

The chain is built from TRBV30 and TRBJ1-2; the D gene is possibly TRBD1 (5 bases). Trimming took off 1 base at V and 8 bases at J, with 14 bases between the two ends. CDR1 is GTSNPN and CDR2 is SVGIG in the germline V gene (reference sequence). The CDR3 loop spans 13 amino acids. CDR3 DNA sequence: TGTGCCTGGAGTGCCTCTCAGGGAGGCGGCTACACCTTC. This gives the protein CAWSASQGGGYTF.

This clone came up a few times. Other DNA sequences within the sample encode an identical CDR3. In DNA, the CDR3 is TGTGCCTCAGGACAGGGGTTGGCAGATACGCAGTATTTT. Amino acid sequence: CASGQGLADTQYF. This sequence joins TRBV30 and TRBJ2-3; 9 bases map to TRBD1. CDR1 and CDR2 (germline): GTSNPN, SVGIG (reference sequence). The CDR3 consists of 13 residues. Trimming took 7 bases from V and 4 from J; bases not matched to a gene: 6.

This clone was picked up a small number of times. The rearrangement links TRBV7-2 to TRBJ2-7, with 11 bases that match TRBD2. The germline V gene has CDR1 SGHTA and CDR2 FQGNSA. The CDR3 is 15 residues long. J was trimmed by 5 bases and V by 4 bases; bases with no gene match: 7. This CDR3 reads CASSSRLAGNHEQYF. DNA of the CDR3: TGTGCCAGCAGCTCAAGACTAGCGGGAAACCACGAGCAGTACTTC.

V usage is TRBV23-1 and J usage is TRBJ2-7, with a tentative D call TRBD1 (5 bases). TRBV23-1 is classed as an ORF, of uncertain function. CDR3 length: 15 amino acids. The ends were cut back, 7 bases at V and 0 bases at J, with 16 bases in the middle. CDR3 DNA: TGCGCCAGCAAATCCGGCACCAGGGCCTCCTACGAGCAGTACTTC. Translating gives CASKSGTRASYEQYF.

This clone was detected only a few times. The chain employs TRBV5-4 and TRBJ2-1; D is ambiguous. The CDR3 has 12 amino acids. V was shortened by 7 bases and J by 10 bases, with 15 bases between the two germline ends. Germline-derived CDR1 and CDR2 are SGHNT and YYREEE (reference sequence). The CDR3 here is CASASARGEQFF. In nucleotides, the CDR3 is TGTGCCAGCGCCTCGGCCCGCGGAGAGCAGTTCTTC.

V and J are TRBV5-6 and TRBJ2-7, with D perhaps matching TRBD2 (5 bases). Germline loops: CDR1 SGHDT, CDR2 YYEEEE. The CDR3 is 11 residues long. The V end was cut by 4 bases, the J end by 5 bases, with 7 bases between. The CDR3 DNA reads as TGTGCCAGCAGCCGGACTCACGAGCAGTACTTC. Its translation: CASSRTHEQYF.

V is TRBV10-3 and J is TRBJ1-2; TRBD1 might be the D (5 bases). Germline V gene sequence: CDR1 ENHRY, CDR2 SYGVKD. CDR3 length: 13 residues. V lost 6 bases to trimming and J lost 3 bases, with 11 bases between them. CDR3 nucleotides: TGTGCCATCAGCTCGACAGAGGACTATGGCTACACCTTC. As protein: CAISSTEDYGYTF.

This clone appeared a few times. CDR3 region: CASSLDGNYGYTF. Written as DNA, the CDR3 is TGTGCCAGCAGCTTAGACGGTAACTATGGCTACACCTTC. The chain recombines TRBV7-9 with TRBJ1-2; no reliable D call. Between the trimmed V and J ends, which lost 1 base and 1 base, there was a span of 4 bases. CDR3 length equals 13 residues. The germline CDR1 and CDR2 sequences are SEHNR and FQNEAQ (reference sequence).

This clone came up a few times. The chain combines TRBV11-2 with TRBJ1-6; D is perhaps TRBD1 (5 bases). The length of the CDR3 is 14 residues. Germline CDR1 is SGHAT and CDR2 is FQNNGV. V was shortened by 5 bases and J by 10 bases, with 15 bases between the two germline ends. The CDR3 here is CASSGGAAESPLHF. The DNA for the CDR3 is TGTGCCAGCAGCGGAGGGGCGGCCGAGTCACCCCTCCACTTT.

The gene calls are TRBV4-1 and TRBJ2-7, with 10 bases fitting TRBD2. The CDR3 is 15 amino acids. Germline V gene sequence: CDR1 MGHRA, CDR2 YSYEKL. V trimming: 1 base; J trimming: 5 bases; junction bases outside the gene matches: 5. This CDR3 reads CASSQVGTSVHEQYF. DNA of the CDR3: TGCGCCAGCAGCCAAGTTGGGACTAGCGTCCACGAGCAGTACTTC.

This clone was seen more than once but under ten times. This sequence joins TRBV27 and TRBJ2-2; 7 bases agree with TRBD1. Losses at the gene ends were 4 bases for V and 1 base for J; bases not matched to a gene: 3. The germline CDR1 and CDR2 sequences are MNHEY and SMNVEV (reference sequence). The CDR3 loop spans 15 amino acids. CDR3 nucleotides: TGTGCCAGCAGTTCCTCAGGGGGGAACACCGGGGAGCTGTTTTTT. Its protein product is CASSSSGGNTGELFF.

This clone occurred a few times. V and J are TRBV5-5 and TRBJ2-7; no firm D call. Germline CDR1 and CDR2: SGHKS and YYEKEE (reference sequence). This CDR3 has 12 amino acids. With 6 bases removed from V and 3 bases from J, the gap between germline ends came to 10 bases. The CDR3 here is CASTQMHYEQYF. In nucleotides, the CDR3 is TGTGCCAGCACACAGATGCACTACGAGCAGTACTTC.

Only a few counts were recorded for this clone. This chain links TRBV7-9 with TRBJ2-1; 9 positions agree with TRBD2. Germline CDR1 reads SEHNR; CDR2 reads FQNEAQ (reference sequence). The CDR3 extends over 19 amino acids. V gave up 4 bases and J gave up 2 bases; unmatched junction bases: 15. The CDR3 sequence: CASSSPTSGKDGPYNEQFF. The CDR3 bases are TGTGCCAGCAGCTCCCCGACTAGCGGAAAGGATGGGCCCTACAATGAGCAGTTCTTC.

The gene calls are TRBV9 and TRBJ2-7; 7 bases are a match to TRBD1. Per the germline V gene, CDR1 is SGDLS and CDR2 is YYNGEE. V shed 5 bases and J 6 bases; nucleotides not matched to a gene: 8. This CDR3 is 13 amino acids long. This CDR3 is CASSRDSSTEQYF. CDR3 DNA: TGTGCCAGCAGTAGGGACAGTAGTACCGAGCAGTACTTC.

This chain links TRBV6-5 with TRBJ2-5; D unclear. Trimming shortened V by 6 bases and J by 1 base, and 9 bases separated the two germline ends. The germline V gene encodes CDR1 MNHEY and CDR2 SVGAGI. CDR3 length equals 13 residues. CDR3 sequence (DNA): TGTGCCAGCAGCTCCAGGTTCCAAGAGACCCAGTACTTC. Its translation: CASSSRFQETQYF.

The chain couples TRBV12-5 to TRBJ2-2; the match to TRBD2 covers 13 bases. Germline V gene sequence: CDR1 LGHNT, CDR2 FRNRAP. The CDR3 is 18 amino acids. With 0 bases clipped from V and 3 bases from J, the junction kept 4 bases outside the gene matches. The CDR3 loop reads CASGLVRGLAGHTGELFF. Written as DNA, the CDR3 is TGTGCTAGTGGTTTGGTACGGGGACTAGCGGGGCACACCGGGGAGCTGTTTTTT. The full variable domain, its missing parts supplied by reference TRBV12-5 and TRBJ2-2, is DARVTQTPRHKVTEMGQEVTMRCQPILGHNTVFWYRQTMMQGLELLAYFRNRAPLDDSGMPKDRFSAEMPDATLATLKIQPSEPRDSAVYFCASGLVRGLAGHTGELFFGEGSRLTVL.

The sample holds a few counts of this clone. The J gene is TRBJ1-2, the V gene TRBV5-4; no reliable D call. Germline lookup yields CDR1 SGHNT and CDR2 YYREEE (reference sequence). Trimming cost V 3 bases and J 7 bases, with 7 bases left between them. The CDR3 spans 11 residues. The CDR3 loop reads CASSSGSGYTF. Written as DNA, the CDR3 is TGTGCCAGCAGCTCGGGATCTGGCTACACCTTC.

This clone appeared a few times. The chain recombines TRBV19 with TRBJ1-5, with 7 nucleotides matching TRBD1. The ends lost 5 bases at V and 5 bases at J; junction bases unmatched: 6. Germline CDR1 and CDR2: LNHDA and SQIVND (reference sequence). The CDR3 totals 14 residues. The CDR3: CASSVTGAHQPQHF. Written as DNA, the CDR3 is TGTGCCAGTAGTGTTACAGGGGCGCATCAGCCCCAGCATTTT.

This clone was seen a few times. V is TRBV5-1 and J is TRBJ2-7; TRBD1 is a possible D gene (6 bases). CDR3 length: 16 residues. Germline V lookup: CDR1 SGHRS, CDR2 YFSETQ. V shed 2 bases and J shed 0 bases, with 15 bases lying between them. The CDR3 nucleotides are TGCGCCAGCAGCTTTGCAGGGGTACCTAGCTCCTACGAGCAGTACTTC. Translated: CASSFAGVPSSYEQYF.

This clone was seen a few times. The chain joins TRBV25-1 to TRBJ1-5; 8 nucleotides agree with TRBD1. After removal of 6 bases from V and 5 bases from J, the junction contained 6 bases not matched to a gene. This CDR3 has 14 amino acids. Germline CDR1 reads MGHDK; CDR2 reads SYGVNS. As DNA, the CDR3 is TGTGCCAGCAGAGGGACAGGAGGAGATCAGCCCCAGCATTTT. As protein: CASRGTGGDQPQHF.

The chain carries TRBV5-1 and TRBJ2-1, with TRBD2 identical over 10 bases. V gave up 1 base and J gave up 3 bases; unmatched junction bases: 4. The germline gives CDR1 SGHRS, CDR2 YFSETQ. There are 16 residues in the CDR3. In DNA form, the CDR3 reads TGCGCCAGCAGCTTGTTAACTAGCGGGGTCTACAATGAGCAGTTCTTC. Translated, it gives CASSLLTSGVYNEQFF. Complete variable domain (other parts from reference TRBV5-1 and TRBJ2-1): KAGVTQTPRYLIKTRGQQVTLSCSPISGHRSVSWYQQTPGQGLQFLFEYFSETQRNKGNFPGRFSGRQFSNSRSEMNVSTLELGDSALYLCASSLLTSGVYNEQFFGPGTRLTVL.

As concerns this clone: The junction departs from the called germline gene at one end, perhaps through a read error. The chain recombines TRBV18 with TRBJ2-5, with D possibly matching TRBD1 (5 bases). Germline assignment: CDR1 KGHSH and CDR2 LQKENI. The CDR3 loop spans 14 amino acids. The CDR3 spells CASSLDTSQETQYF. The CDR3 nucleotides read TGTGCCAGTTCACTGGACACTTCCCAAGAGACCCAGTACTTC.

This clone was detected only a few times. V usage is TRBV5-1 and J usage is TRBJ2-1; 14 nucleotides line up with TRBD2. Germline V gene data show CDR1 as SGHRS and CDR2 as YFSETQ. The J segment lost 5 bases and the V segment lost 0 bases, leaving 4 bases of the junction unmatched. This CDR3 has 17 amino acids. Written as DNA, the CDR3 is TGCGCCAGCAGCTTGGAGGGACTAGCGGGAGCGGACAATGAGCAGTTCTTC. It codes for CASSLEGLAGADNEQFF.